A selection of T cell receptor beta chains follows, all from one sample in a study of T-cell reconstitution after alpha-beta-depleted transplantation in children. TCRdb used MiXCR to reprocess the PCR reads, holding one entry per CDR3 protein. The sample yields about 870,000 distinct CDR3 sequences, roughly 15% seen once. The sequencing here drew on PBMCs, mostly from graft donor cells, taken 360 days after TCRalphabeta/CD19-depleted stem cell transplant. Receptor source: a male patient younger than 18 who had a stem cell transplant for acute lymphoblastic leukemia, so the T cells may come from the graft donor. CDR3s include the opening cysteine and the closing phenylalanine or tryptophan. A D gene is named only where the DNA matches it firmly. Only some rows state a clone size, as once, few, many or a class for expanded clones.

j_gene: TRBJ2-3
abundance: many
d_gene: NA
v_gene: TRBV5-1
CDR3nt: TGCGCCAGCAGCCCCAGGCCCGCAATTCCTACAGATACGCAGTATTTT
CDR3aa: CASSPRPAIPTDTQYF

j_gene: TRBJ2-3
abundance: NA
d_gene: NA
v_gene: TRBV20-1
CDR3nt: TGCAGTGCTAGCGGGCACACAAGCACAGATACGCAGTATTTT
CDR3aa: CSASGHTSTDTQYF

j_gene: TRBJ2-1
abundance: NA
d_gene: NA
v_gene: TRBV7-2
CDR3nt: TGTGCCAGCAGCCCAACGAACAGCTACAATGAGCAGTTCTTC
CDR3aa: CASSPTNSYNEQFF

j_gene: TRBJ2-1
abundance: NA
d_gene: NA
v_gene: TRBV20-1
CDR3nt: TGCAGTGCTAGAGGCCAGCACTCCTACAATGAGCAGTTCTTC
CDR3aa: CSARGQHSYNEQFF

j_gene: TRBJ2-1
abundance: few
d_gene: TRBD2
v_gene: TRBV15
CDR3nt: TGTGCCACCAGCAGTGTACTAGCGATAACCGAATCGGGGCAGTTCTTC
CDR3aa: CATSSVLAITESGQFF

j_gene: TRBJ2-7
abundance: few
d_gene: TRBD2
v_gene: TRBV5-1
CDR3nt: TGCGCCAGCAGCCTCGGGACTAGCGGGAGATTGGGAATCTACGAGCAGTACTTC
CDR3aa: CASSLGTSGRLGIYEQYF

j_gene: TRBJ2-1
abundance: many
d_gene: NA
v_gene: TRBV12-3/TRBV12-4
CDR3nt: TGTGCCAGCAGTTTGGGGTTCTCCTACAATGAGCAGTTCTTC
CDR3aa: CASSLGFSYNEQFF

j_gene: TRBJ1-1
abundance: many
d_gene: NA
v_gene: TRBV25-1
CDR3nt: TGTGCCAGCAGTGATTTGGGTAAGAGGACTGAAGCTTTCTTT
CDR3aa: CASSDLGKRTEAFF

j_gene: TRBJ2-5
abundance: few
d_gene: NA
v_gene: TRBV7-3
CDR3nt: TGTGCCAGCAGGTCTCCAAATCAAGAGACCCAGTACTTC
CDR3aa: CASRSPNQETQYF

j_gene: TRBJ2-2
abundance: NA
d_gene: NA
v_gene: TRBV13
CDR3nt: TGTGCCAGCCCTGCCGGCTACGCGAACACCGGGGAGCTGTTTTTT
CDR3aa: CASPAGYANTGELFF

j_gene: TRBJ2-7
abundance: many
d_gene: NA
v_gene: TRBV3-1
CDR3nt: TGTGCCAGCAGCCAAGACACCGAGCAGTACTTC
CDR3aa: CASSQDTEQYF

j_gene: TRBJ2-5
abundance: few
d_gene: NA
v_gene: TRBV4-2
CDR3nt: TGTGCCACCCAGGGCGGAGAGACCCAGTACTTC
CDR3aa: CATQGGETQYF

j_gene: TRBJ1-4
abundance: NA
d_gene: NA
v_gene: TRBV5-1
CDR3nt: TGCGCCAGCAGACCCACCCATGGGGGCTTTAATGAAAAACTGTTTTTT
CDR3aa: CASRPTHGGFNEKLFF

j_gene: TRBJ2-5
abundance: NA
d_gene: NA
v_gene: TRBV21-1
CDR3nt: TGTGCCAGCAGCACGTCGGGGACCGGCCAGGAGACCCAGTACTTC
CDR3aa: CASSTSGTGQETQYF

j_gene: TRBJ2-1
abundance: NA
d_gene: NA
v_gene: TRBV11-2
CDR3nt: TGTGCCAGCAGCCAGGGGACGCGGCGGTTAAGCTCCTACAATGAGCAGTTCTTC
CDR3aa: CASSQGTRRLSSYNEQFF

j_gene: TRBJ2-1
abundance: NA
d_gene: TRBD2
v_gene: TRBV7-9
CDR3nt: TGTGCCAGCAGCCCATCAAGCGGGAGGGCCGGGAATGAGCAGTTCTTC
CDR3aa: CASSPSSGRAGNEQFF

j_gene: TRBJ2-5
abundance: few
d_gene: NA
v_gene: TRBV7-2
CDR3nt: TGTGCCAGCAGCTTAGGACCGAATGAGTTAGAGACCCAGTACTTC
CDR3aa: CASSLGPNELETQYF

j_gene: TRBJ2-1
abundance: once
d_gene: TRBD2
v_gene: TRBV20-1
CDR3nt: TGCAGTGCTTCACGGACTAGCTCCTACAATGAGCAGTTCTTC
CDR3aa: CSASRTSSYNEQFF

j_gene: TRBJ2-1
abundance: NA
d_gene: NA
v_gene: TRBV9
CDR3nt: TGTGCCAGCAGTGAATCCTCTAGCCCGAGCTCCTACAATGAGCAGTTCTTC
CDR3aa: CASSESSSPSSYNEQFF

j_gene: TRBJ1-6
abundance: few
d_gene: NA
v_gene: TRBV12-3/TRBV12-4
CDR3nt: TGTGCCAGCAGCTACACGGGCCGTAATTCACCCCTCCACTTT
CDR3aa: CASSYTGRNSPLHF

j_gene: TRBJ2-7
abundance: few
d_gene: TRBD2
v_gene: TRBV11-2
CDR3nt: TGTGCCAGCGGGGGACTAGCGGGAGTTCACGAGCAGTACTTC
CDR3aa: CASGGLAGVHEQYF

j_gene: TRBJ1-5
abundance: NA
d_gene: NA
v_gene: TRBV4-1
CDR3nt: TGCGCCAGCAGCCAAGATAAGGGGGGCAGGGGCAATCAGCCCCAGCATTTT
CDR3aa: CASSQDKGGRGNQPQHF

j_gene: TRBJ2-3
abundance: few
d_gene: TRBD2
v_gene: TRBV5-4
CDR3nt: TGTGCCAGCAGCCTTAGCGGGAGGAGTGCAGATACGCAGTATTTT
CDR3aa: CASSLSGRSADTQYF

j_gene: TRBJ2-5
abundance: many
d_gene: TRBD1
v_gene: TRBV5-1
CDR3nt: TGCGCCAGCAGCTCGGGACAGGTTCAAGAGACCCAGTACTTC
CDR3aa: CASSSGQVQETQYF

j_gene: TRBJ2-7
abundance: few
d_gene: TRBD1
v_gene: TRBV5-1
CDR3nt: TGCGCCAGCAGCTTGGCCTGGGACAGGTGGGATCAGTACTTC
CDR3aa: CASSLAWDRWDQYF

j_gene: TRBJ2-7
abundance: NA
d_gene: TRBD2
v_gene: TRBV4-1
CDR3nt: TGCGCCAGCAGCCAAGGTACCAGCGGGAGGAGCTCCTACGAGCAGTACTTC
CDR3aa: CASSQGTSGRSSYEQYF

j_gene: TRBJ2-7
abundance: few
d_gene: NA
v_gene: TRBV24-1
CDR3nt: TGTGCCACCAGTGACGGGGGAGGCTACGAGCAGTACTTC
CDR3aa: CATSDGGGYEQYF

j_gene: TRBJ1-6
abundance: NA
d_gene: TRBD1
v_gene: TRBV7-6
CDR3nt: TGTGCCAGCAGCCCCTCACCCAGGGGGTCTAATTCACCCCTCCACTTT
CDR3aa: CASSPSPRGSNSPLHF

j_gene: TRBJ2-7
abundance: few
d_gene: NA
v_gene: TRBV12-3/TRBV12-4
CDR3nt: TGTGCCAGCAGTTTGGACCCCCCCGAGCAGTACTTC
CDR3aa: CASSLDPPEQYF

j_gene: TRBJ2-7
abundance: NA
d_gene: TRBD1
v_gene: TRBV7-2
CDR3nt: TGTGCCAGCAGCTTAGTAGGGACAGTCCCCTACGAGCAGTACTTC
CDR3aa: CASSLVGTVPYEQYF

j_gene: TRBJ2-1
abundance: few
d_gene: TRBD2
v_gene: TRBV20-1
CDR3nt: TGCAGTGTATCTCGGGACTACCCTCCTCTTTCCTTCTGGAGCTCCTACAATGAGCAGTTCTTC
CDR3aa: CSVSRDYPPLSFWSSYNEQFF

j_gene: TRBJ2-1
abundance: NA
d_gene: TRBD2
v_gene: TRBV11-1
CDR3nt: TGTGCCAGCAGCGTCTTGACTAGCGGGGGGACGACGGGGATCCTCAATGAGCAGTTCTTC
CDR3aa: CASSVLTSGGTTGILNEQFF

j_gene: TRBJ2-7
abundance: NA
d_gene: NA
v_gene: TRBV12-3/TRBV12-4
CDR3nt: TGTGCCAGCAGTTTTAGTACAGCCGCCTACGAGCAGTACTTC
CDR3aa: CASSFSTAAYEQYF

j_gene: TRBJ2-3
abundance: few
d_gene: NA
v_gene: TRBV5-1
CDR3nt: TGCGCCAGCAGCTTGGCGGGAGCCGTAGATACGCAGTATTTT
CDR3aa: CASSLAGAVDTQYF

j_gene: TRBJ2-3
abundance: many
d_gene: TRBD1
v_gene: TRBV10-1
CDR3nt: TGCGCCAGCAGTGAGCCTGGACAGGGAACAGATACGCAGTATTTT
CDR3aa: CASSEPGQGTDTQYF

j_gene: TRBJ1-1
abundance: many
d_gene: NA
v_gene: TRBV12-3/TRBV12-4
CDR3nt: TGTGCCAGCAGTTTGGGCGGGAGGAACACTGAAGCTTTCTTT
CDR3aa: CASSLGGRNTEAFF

j_gene: TRBJ2-7
abundance: few
d_gene: TRBD2
v_gene: TRBV7-9
CDR3nt: TGTGCCAGCACCTTAGGAGGCGGGAGCAGCGAGCAGTACTTC
CDR3aa: CASTLGGGSSEQYF

j_gene: TRBJ2-2
abundance: NA
d_gene: NA
v_gene: TRBV3-1
CDR3nt: TGTGCCAGCAGCCAAGGGACTACCGTGAACACCGGGGAGCTGTTTTTT
CDR3aa: CASSQGTTVNTGELFF

j_gene: TRBJ2-5
abundance: NA
d_gene: TRBD2
v_gene: TRBV7-7
CDR3nt: TGTGCCAGCAGCTTAGATCACCGACTAGCGGGCCCTCGGGAGACCCAGTACTTC
CDR3aa: CASSLDHRLAGPRETQYF

j_gene: TRBJ2-3
abundance: NA
d_gene: TRBD2
v_gene: TRBV11-2
CDR3nt: TGTGCCAGCAGCCCAATGACTAGCGGGAGGCCCACAGATACGCAGTATTTT
CDR3aa: CASSPMTSGRPTDTQYF

j_gene: TRBJ2-7
abundance: NA
d_gene: NA
v_gene: TRBV7-2
CDR3nt: TGTGCCAGCAGCTCGCGACTAGTTAACTACGAGCAGTACTTC
CDR3aa: CASSSRLVNYEQYF